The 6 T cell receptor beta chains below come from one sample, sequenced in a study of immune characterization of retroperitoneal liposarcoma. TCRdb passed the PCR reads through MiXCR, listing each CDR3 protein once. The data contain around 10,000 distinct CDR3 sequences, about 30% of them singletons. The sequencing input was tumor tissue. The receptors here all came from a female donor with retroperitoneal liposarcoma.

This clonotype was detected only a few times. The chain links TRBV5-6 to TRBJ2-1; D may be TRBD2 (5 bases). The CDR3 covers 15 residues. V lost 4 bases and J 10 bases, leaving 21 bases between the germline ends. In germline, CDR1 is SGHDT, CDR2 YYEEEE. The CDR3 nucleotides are TGTGCCAGCAGCATTGATCGAAATCGGGGTTACGAGCAGTTCTTC. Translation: CASSIDRNRGYEQFF.

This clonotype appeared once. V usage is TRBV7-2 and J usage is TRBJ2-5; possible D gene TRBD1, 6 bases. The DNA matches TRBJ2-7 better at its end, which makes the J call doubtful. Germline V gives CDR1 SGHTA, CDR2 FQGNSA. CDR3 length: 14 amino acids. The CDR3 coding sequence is TGTGCCAGCAGCATACAGGGTGAGAGTGACGAGCAGTACTTC. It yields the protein CASSIQGESDEQYF.

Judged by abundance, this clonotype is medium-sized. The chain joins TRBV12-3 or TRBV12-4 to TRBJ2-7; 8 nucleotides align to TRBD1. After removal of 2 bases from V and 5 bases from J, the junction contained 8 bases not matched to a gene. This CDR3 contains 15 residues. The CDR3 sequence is CASSLSQGARDEQYF. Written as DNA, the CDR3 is TGTGCCAGCAGTTTAAGCCAGGGGGCGCGAGACGAGCAGTACTTC.

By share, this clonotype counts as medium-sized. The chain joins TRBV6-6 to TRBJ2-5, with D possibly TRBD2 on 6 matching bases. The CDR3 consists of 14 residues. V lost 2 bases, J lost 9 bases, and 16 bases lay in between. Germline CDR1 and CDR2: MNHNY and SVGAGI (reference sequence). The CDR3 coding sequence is TGTGCCAGCAGTTACCGACGCACGGGGGTGCCCCAGTACTTC. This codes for CASSYRRTGVPQYF.

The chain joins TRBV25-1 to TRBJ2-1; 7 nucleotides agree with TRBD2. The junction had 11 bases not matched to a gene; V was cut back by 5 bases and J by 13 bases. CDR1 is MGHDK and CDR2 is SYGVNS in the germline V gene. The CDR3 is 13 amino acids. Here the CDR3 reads CASSLGGLETQFF. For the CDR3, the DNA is TGTGCCAGCAGTTTGGGAGGGTTGGAGACCCAGTTCTTC.

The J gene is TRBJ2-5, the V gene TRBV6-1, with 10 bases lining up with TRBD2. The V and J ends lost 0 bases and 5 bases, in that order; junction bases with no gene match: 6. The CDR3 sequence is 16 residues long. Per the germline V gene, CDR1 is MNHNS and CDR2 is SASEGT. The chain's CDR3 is CASSEAASGSGETQYF. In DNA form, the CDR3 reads TGTGCCAGCAGTGAAGCGGCTAGCGGGAGTGGGGAGACCCAGTACTTC.